This TCR beta chain was sequenced in a study of cytomegalovirus exposure and HLA in healthy donors. Overall study results and limits: Generally TCR sequences proved uncommon, though certain public TCRs appeared in numerous donors. In vitro experiments confirmed that three CMV-associated chains were specific for CMV antigens.

Concerning this clone itself: Its matching antigen is unknown.

J gave up 4 bases and V 6 bases, and 9 bases lay outside the gene matches. This CDR3 comprises 15 residues. Germline V gene sequence: CDR1 SGHNT, CDR2 YYREEE (reference sequence). PCR amplification relied on 60 Vbeta primers (plus 13 Jbeta primers). Methods used by the authors: Per a later analysis, the number of unique TCR beta chains was roughly 87 million, of which around 9.9 million were shared. The method was immunoSEQ multiplex PCR; TCRdb's version includes in-frame clones alone and lacks a portion of them. The DNA gave D and trimming, while V, J and clone size come from that table. The sample lists about 78,000 clones; around 70% were seen once.

The V and J genes are TRBV5-4 and TRBJ1-2; 10 positions match TRBD1. The TCR was taken from a woman in her 40s in good health and CMV-seropositive. The specimen sequenced was PBMCs. The CDR3 loop reads CASNLPGQGTYGYTF. The CDR3 DNA reads TGTGCCAGCAACTTACCGGGACAGGGGACCTATGGCTACACCTTC.